This T cell receptor (beta chain) was sequenced for a study of cytomegalovirus exposure and HLA in healthy donors. Trimming cost V 6 bases and J 3 bases, with 9 bases left between them. The CDR3 runs 12 residues. Germline CDR1 SNHLY, CDR2 FYNNEI. The PCR had 60 Vbeta and 13 Jbeta primers. Sequenced by immunoSEQ multiplex PCR; TCRdb stores in-frame clones only, minus some. Altogether roughly 100,000 clones are present, 73% being singletons, with the ten largest covering less than 4.5%. This clone was observed a handful of times. The TCR sequence derives from a man aged 35 to 55 in good health and CMV-seronegative. The specimen was PBMCs. This rearrangement joins TRBV2 to TRBJ2-7; a possible D gene is TRBD1 (5 bases). The CDR3 loop is CASRTVIYEQYF. Here the CDR3 DNA reads TGTGCCAGCAGGACAGTTATCTACGAGCAGTACTTC.